This T cell receptor (beta chain) was found in a study of blood T cells in healthy people across ages. Primed by a sample-barcoded 5' primer and a J-beta primer mix, a second PCR proceeded for about 7 to 12 cycles. One entry per CDR3 protein, called by TCRdb with MiXCR from the 5' RACE reads. The sample holds about 590,000 distinct CDR3 sequences, approximately 30% seen once. This clonotype was detected ten times or more. This may stem from a read error, because a much larger clone lies one nucleotide away. Germline CDR1 and CDR2: LGHNT and FRNRAP. The CDR3 length is 15 residues. The TCR originated in a woman aged 80 or over in good health. The chain joins TRBV12-5 to TRBJ2-1; D unresolved. Judging by the DNA end, TRBJ2-7 fits better; the J call may be wrong. The source material was blood. CDR3 protein: CASGSWGISYNEQYF. The CDR3 DNA sequence: TGTGCTAGTGGATCTTGGGGAATTTCCTACAATGAGCAGTACTTC.